Included here is one T cell receptor (beta chain) sequence, with context. This clone's antigen is unknown. No much larger clone exists at a distance of one base, and base qualities are not known. These data come from a study of control samples from healthy donors and cancer patients (TCRdb year 2020). The CDR3 measures 16 amino acids from cysteine to phenylalanine. The DNA shown is the 48-base CDR3, in frame from base 1. Sequences SEHNR (CDR1) and FQNEAQ (CDR2) are obtained from the germline V gene (reference sequence). V is cut by 2 bases and J by 2 bases, and the space between the germline ends is 16 bases. Library preparation used the immunoSEQ multiplex PCR assay. TCRdb mirrors the immuneACCESS table, restricted to in-frame sequences. Some clones are absent from its copies; in checked studies, under half trace to an unresolved V gene, and the reason for the others is unknown. Across this sample there are 150,000 to 200,000 clones, with 96% seen only once. Approximately 1% of the sample is taken by the ten largest.

The receptor chain draws on TRBV7-9 and TRBJ2-7, with the D gene too uncertain to name. The sample consisted of blood. This receptor was taken from a woman in her 30s in good health. The nucleotide sequence is given as TGTGCCAGCAGCTTAAAAGCCCTTACTCATACCTACGAGCAGTACTTC. Its coded protein is CASSLKALTHTYEQYF.